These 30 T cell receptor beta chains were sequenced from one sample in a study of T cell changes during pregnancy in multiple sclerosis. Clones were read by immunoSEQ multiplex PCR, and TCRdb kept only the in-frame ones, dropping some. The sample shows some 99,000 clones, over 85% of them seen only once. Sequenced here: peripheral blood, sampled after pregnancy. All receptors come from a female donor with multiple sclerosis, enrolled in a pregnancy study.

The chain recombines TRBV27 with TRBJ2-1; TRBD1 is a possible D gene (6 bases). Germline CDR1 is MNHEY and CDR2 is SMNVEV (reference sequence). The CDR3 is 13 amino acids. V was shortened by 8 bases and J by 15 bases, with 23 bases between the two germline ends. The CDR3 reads CASENLNGRGTFF. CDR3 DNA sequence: TGTGCCAGCGAAAACCTAAACGGCAGGGGCACGTTCTTC.

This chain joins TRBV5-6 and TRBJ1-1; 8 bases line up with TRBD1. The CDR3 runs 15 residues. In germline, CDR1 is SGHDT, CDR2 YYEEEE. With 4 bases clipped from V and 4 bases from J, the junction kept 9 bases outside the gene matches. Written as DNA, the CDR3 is TGTGCCAGCAGCCCAGGGGGCGGGTTGAGCACTGAAGCTTTCTTT. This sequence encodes CASSPGGGLSTEAFF.

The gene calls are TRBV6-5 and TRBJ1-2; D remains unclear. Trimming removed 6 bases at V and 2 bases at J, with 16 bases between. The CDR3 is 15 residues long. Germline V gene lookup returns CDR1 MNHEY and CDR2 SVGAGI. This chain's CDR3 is CASREMGRENYGYTF. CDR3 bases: TGTGCCAGCAGAGAAATGGGTCGGGAGAACTATGGCTACACCTTC.

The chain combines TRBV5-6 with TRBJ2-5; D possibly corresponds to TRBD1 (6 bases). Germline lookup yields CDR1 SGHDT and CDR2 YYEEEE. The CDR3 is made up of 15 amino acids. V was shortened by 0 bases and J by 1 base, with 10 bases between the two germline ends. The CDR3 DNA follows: TGTGCCAGCAGCTTGGCCCCAGGGGCCCAAGAGACCCAGTACTTC. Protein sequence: CASSLAPGAQETQYF.

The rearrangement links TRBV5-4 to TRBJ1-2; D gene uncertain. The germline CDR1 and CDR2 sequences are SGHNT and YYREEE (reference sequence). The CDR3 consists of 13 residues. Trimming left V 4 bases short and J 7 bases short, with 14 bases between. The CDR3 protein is CASSTDHFLGYTF. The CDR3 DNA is TGTGCCAGCAGCACAGACCACTTCCTTGGCTACACCTTC.

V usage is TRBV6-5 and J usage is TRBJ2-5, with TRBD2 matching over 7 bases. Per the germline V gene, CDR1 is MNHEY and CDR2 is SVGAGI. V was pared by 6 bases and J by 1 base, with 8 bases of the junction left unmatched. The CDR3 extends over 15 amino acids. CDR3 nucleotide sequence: TGTGCCAGCAGCTCTGATAGCGGGCCCCAAGAGACCCAGTACTTC. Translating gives CASSSDSGPQETQYF.

The CDR3 loop is CASSVDRGQGETQYF. The CDR3 DNA reads TGTGCCAGCAGCGTAGACAGGGGGCAGGGGGAGACCCAGTACTTC. The J gene is TRBJ2-5, the V gene TRBV9, with 9 bases aligning to TRBD1. Germline CDR1 SGDLS, CDR2 YYNGEE. Losses at the gene ends were 0 bases for V and 5 bases for J; bases not matched to a gene: 5. This CDR3 comprises 15 residues.

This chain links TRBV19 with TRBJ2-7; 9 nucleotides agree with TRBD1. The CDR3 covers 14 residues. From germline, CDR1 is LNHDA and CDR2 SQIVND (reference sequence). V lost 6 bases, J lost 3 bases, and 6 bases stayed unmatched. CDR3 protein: CASSMDRGSYEQYF. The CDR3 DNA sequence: TGTGCCAGTAGCATGGACAGGGGAAGCTACGAGCAGTACTTC.

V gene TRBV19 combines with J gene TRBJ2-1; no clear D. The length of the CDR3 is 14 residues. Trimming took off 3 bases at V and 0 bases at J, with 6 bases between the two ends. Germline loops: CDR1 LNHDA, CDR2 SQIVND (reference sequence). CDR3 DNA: TGTGCCAGTAGTATGATGAGCTCCTACAATGAGCAGTTCTTC. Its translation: CASSMMSSYNEQFF. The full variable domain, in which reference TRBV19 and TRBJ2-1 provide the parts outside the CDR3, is DGGITQSPKYLFRKEGQNVTLSCEQNLNHDAMYWYRQDPGQGLRLIYYSQIVNDFQKGDIAEGYSVSREKKESFPLTVTSAQKNPTAFYLCASSMMSSYNEQFFGPGTRLTVL.

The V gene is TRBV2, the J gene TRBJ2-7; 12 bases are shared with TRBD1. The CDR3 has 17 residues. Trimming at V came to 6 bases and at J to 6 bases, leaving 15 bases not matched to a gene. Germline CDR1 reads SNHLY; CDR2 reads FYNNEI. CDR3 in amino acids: CASSPFPRDRGPREQYF. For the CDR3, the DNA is TGTGCCAGCAGCCCTTTCCCCCGGGACAGGGGGCCTCGCGAGCAGTACTTC.

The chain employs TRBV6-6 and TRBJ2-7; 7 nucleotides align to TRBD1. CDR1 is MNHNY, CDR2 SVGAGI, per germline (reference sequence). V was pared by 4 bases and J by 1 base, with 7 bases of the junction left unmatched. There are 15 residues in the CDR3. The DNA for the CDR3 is TGTGCCAGCAGTTCACGACAGGGCCAGTCCTACGAGCAGTACTTC. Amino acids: CASSSRQGQSYEQYF.

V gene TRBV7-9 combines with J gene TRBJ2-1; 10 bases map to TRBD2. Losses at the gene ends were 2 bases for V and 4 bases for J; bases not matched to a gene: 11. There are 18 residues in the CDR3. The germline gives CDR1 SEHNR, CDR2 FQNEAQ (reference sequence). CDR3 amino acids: CASSLRSTSGTQYNEQFF. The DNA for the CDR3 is TGTGCCAGCAGCTTAAGGTCCACTAGCGGGACTCAGTACAATGAGCAGTTCTTC.

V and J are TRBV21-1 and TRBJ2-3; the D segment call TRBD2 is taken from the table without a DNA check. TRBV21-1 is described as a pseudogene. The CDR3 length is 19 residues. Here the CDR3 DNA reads TGTGCCAGCAGCCCCGGTCGGGACTACCCTGGGGGAGCTAAAGATACGCAGTATTTT. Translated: CASSPGRDYPGGAKDTQYF.

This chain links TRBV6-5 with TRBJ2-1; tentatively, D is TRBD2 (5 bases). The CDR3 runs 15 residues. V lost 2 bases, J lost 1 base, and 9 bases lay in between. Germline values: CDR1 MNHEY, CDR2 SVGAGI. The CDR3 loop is CASSYLSGSYNEQFF. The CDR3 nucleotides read TGTGCCAGCAGTTACCTTTCGGGATCCTACAATGAGCAGTTCTTC.

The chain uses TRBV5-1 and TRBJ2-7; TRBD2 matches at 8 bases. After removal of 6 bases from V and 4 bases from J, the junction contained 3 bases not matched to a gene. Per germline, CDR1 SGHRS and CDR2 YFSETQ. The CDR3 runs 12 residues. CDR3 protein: CASTAGEYEQYF. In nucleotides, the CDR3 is TGCGCCAGCACAGCGGGAGAGTACGAGCAGTACTTC.

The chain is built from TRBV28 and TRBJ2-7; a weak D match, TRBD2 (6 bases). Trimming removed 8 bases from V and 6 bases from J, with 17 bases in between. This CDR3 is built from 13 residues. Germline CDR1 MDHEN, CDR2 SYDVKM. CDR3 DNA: TGTGCCAGCCGACTCCGCGGGATAGTCGAGCAGTACTTC. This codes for CASRLRGIVEQYF.

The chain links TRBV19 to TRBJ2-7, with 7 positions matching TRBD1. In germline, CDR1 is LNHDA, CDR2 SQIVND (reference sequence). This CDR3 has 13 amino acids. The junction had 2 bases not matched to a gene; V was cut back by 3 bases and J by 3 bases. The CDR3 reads CASSIGQVYEQYF. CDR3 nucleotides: TGTGCCAGTAGTATCGGACAGGTCTACGAGCAGTACTTC. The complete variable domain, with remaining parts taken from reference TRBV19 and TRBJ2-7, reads DGGITQSPKYLFRKEGQNVTLSCEQNLNHDAMYWYRQDPGQGLRLIYYSQIVNDFQKGDIAEGYSVSREKKESFPLTVTSAQKNPTAFYLCASSIGQVYEQYFGPGTRLTVT.

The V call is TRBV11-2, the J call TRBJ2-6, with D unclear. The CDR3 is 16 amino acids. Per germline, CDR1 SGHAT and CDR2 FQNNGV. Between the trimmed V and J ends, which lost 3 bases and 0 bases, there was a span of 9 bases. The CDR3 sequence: CASSFPVSSGANVLTF. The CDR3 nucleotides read TGTGCCAGCAGCTTTCCAGTTTCCTCTGGGGCCAACGTCCTGACTTTC.

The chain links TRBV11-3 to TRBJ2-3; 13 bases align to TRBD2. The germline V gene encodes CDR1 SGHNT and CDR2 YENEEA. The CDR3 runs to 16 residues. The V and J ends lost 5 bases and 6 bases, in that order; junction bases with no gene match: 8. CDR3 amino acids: CASSPGTSGTADTQYF. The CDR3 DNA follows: TGTGCCAGCAGCCCTGGGACTAGCGGGACAGCTGATACGCAGTATTTT.

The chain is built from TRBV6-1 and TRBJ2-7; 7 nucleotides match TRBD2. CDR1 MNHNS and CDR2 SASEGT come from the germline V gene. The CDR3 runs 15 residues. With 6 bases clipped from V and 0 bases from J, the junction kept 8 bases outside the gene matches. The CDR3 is CASRGGAGLSYEQYF. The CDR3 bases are TGTGCCAGCAGGGGAGGAGCGGGACTCTCCTACGAGCAGTACTTC.

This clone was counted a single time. CDR3 in DNA: TGTGCCAGCAGTGAAGCGCTTACGGACAGGGACTCTGGGGCCAACGTCCTGACTTTC. This codes for CASSEALTDRDSGANVLTF. The rearrangement joins TRBV2 to TRBJ2-6, with TRBD1 matching over 8 bases. Germline CDR1 reads SNHLY; CDR2 reads FYNNEI. Germline trimming cut 0 bases from V and 0 bases from J; bases unmatched to any gene: 7. CDR3 length: 19 residues.

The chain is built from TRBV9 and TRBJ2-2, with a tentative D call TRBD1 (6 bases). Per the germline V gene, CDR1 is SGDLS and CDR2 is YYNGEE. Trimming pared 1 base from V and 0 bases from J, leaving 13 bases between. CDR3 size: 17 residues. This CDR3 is CASSVPRTDTNTGELFF. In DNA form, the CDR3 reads TGTGCCAGCAGCGTACCCCGGACAGATACGAACACCGGGGAGCTGTTTTTT.

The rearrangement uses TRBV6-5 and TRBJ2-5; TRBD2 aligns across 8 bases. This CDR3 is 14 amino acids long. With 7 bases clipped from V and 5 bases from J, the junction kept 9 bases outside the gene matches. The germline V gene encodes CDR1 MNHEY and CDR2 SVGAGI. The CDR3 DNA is TGTGCCAGCACTAAACGGGGGGGCTACGAGACCCAGTACTTC. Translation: CASTKRGGYETQYF.

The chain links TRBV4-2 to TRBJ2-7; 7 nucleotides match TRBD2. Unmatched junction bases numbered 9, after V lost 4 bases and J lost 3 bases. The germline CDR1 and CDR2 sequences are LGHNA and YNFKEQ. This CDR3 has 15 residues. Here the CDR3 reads CASSPGLPRSYEQYF. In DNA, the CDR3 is TGTGCCAGCAGCCCGGGACTACCGCGAAGCTACGAGCAGTACTTC.

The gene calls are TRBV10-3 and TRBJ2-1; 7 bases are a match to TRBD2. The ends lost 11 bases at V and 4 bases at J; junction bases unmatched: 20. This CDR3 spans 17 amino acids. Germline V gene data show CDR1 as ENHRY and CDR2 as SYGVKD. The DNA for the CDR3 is TGTGCCGTCGGGGCCGGTATCCGGGACTACTTATACAATGAGCAGTTCTTC. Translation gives CAVGAGIRDYLYNEQFF.

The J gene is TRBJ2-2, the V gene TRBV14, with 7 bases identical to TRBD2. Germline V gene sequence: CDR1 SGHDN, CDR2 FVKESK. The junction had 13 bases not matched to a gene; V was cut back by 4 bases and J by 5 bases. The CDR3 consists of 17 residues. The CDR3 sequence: CASSPQNGGSRTGELFF. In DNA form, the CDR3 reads TGTGCCAGCAGCCCTCAAAACGGGGGGAGCCGAACCGGGGAGCTGTTTTTT. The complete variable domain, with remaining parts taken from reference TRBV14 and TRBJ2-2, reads EAGVTQFPSHSVIEKGQTVTLRCDPISGHDNLYWYRRVMGKEIKFLLHFVKESKQDESGMPNNRFLAERTGGTYSTLKVQPAELEDSGVYFCASSPQNGGSRTGELFFGEGSRLTVL.

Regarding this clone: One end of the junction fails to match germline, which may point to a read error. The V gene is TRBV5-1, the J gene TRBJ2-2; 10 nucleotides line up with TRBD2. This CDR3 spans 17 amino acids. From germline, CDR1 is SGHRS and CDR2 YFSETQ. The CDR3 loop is CASSRPGTSANPGELFF. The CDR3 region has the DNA TGCGCCAGCAGCCGGCCCGGGACTAGCGCGAACCCCGGGGAGCTGTTTTTT.

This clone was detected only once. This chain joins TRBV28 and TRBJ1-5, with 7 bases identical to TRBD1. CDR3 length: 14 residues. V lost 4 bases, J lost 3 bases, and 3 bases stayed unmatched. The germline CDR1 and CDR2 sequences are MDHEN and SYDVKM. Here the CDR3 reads CASSWDRFNQPQHF. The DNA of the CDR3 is TGTGCCAGCAGTTGGGACAGATTCAATCAGCCCCAGCATTTT.

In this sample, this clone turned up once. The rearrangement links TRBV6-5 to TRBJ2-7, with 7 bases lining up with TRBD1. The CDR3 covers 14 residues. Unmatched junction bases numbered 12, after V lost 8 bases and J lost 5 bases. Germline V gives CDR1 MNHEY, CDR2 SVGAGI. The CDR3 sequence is CASRRQGAVDEQYF. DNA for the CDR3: TGTGCCAGCCGCCGACAGGGAGCAGTCGACGAGCAGTACTTC.

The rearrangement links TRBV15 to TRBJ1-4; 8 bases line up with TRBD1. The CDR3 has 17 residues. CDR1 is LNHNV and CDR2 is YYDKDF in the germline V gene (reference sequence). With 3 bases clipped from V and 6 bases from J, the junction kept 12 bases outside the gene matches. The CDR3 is CATSREADKTGDEKLFF. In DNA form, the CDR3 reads TGTGCCACCAGCAGGGAGGCTGATAAGACAGGGGATGAAAAACTGTTTTTT.